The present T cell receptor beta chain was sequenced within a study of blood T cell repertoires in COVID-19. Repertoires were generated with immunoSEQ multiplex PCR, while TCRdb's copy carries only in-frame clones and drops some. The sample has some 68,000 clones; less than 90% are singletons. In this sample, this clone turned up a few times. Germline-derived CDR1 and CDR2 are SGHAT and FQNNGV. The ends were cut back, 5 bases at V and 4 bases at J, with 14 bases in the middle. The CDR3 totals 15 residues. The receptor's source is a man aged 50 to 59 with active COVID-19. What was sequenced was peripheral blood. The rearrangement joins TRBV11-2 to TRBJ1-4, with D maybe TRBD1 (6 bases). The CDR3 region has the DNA TGTGCCAGCAGCCAGGGACAAGCTAATAATGAAAAACTGTTTTTT. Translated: CASSQGQANNEKLFF.